This record covers a single TCR beta chain. Profiling relied on immunoSEQ multiplex PCR, and the TCRdb table lists in-frame clones only, not all of them. The sample comprises tens of thousands of clones, about 86% of which are singletons, and more than 4.5% rests with the top ten. The source of the sample is a study of technical replicates of blood from a few donors. J lost 1 base, V lost 5 bases, and 17 bases had no gene match. This CDR3 has 18 residues. Germline loops: CDR1 SGHNT, CDR2 YYREEE (reference sequence). The TCR originated in a human donor in good health. Some clones in this sample may be carry-over from other donors' samples. Sequences were obtained from PBMCs. V and J are TRBV5-4 and TRBJ1-1, with 7 bases matching TRBD1. The CDR3 region has the DNA TGTGCCAGCAGTAAAAAGGGACAGTCACAGTTACCGAACACTGAAGCTTTCTTT. Translated: CASSKKGQSQLPNTEAFF.